The next 20 T cell receptor beta chains were all read from a single sample in a study of beta chain features in type 1 diabetes (dated by TCRdb to between 2017 and 2018). General findings and caveats noted by the study authors: In all four CD4+ subsets, TCRB CDR3 length was moderately but significantly shorter in type 1 diabetes patients.

For these TCRs, the target antigens are not known. Receptor amplification or capture employed the immunoSEQ multiplex PCR assay. The entire isolated RNA was reverse transcribed using the High Capacity cDNA Reverse Transcription Kit, and thus expressed TCRB transcripts were sequenced. The immuneACCESS repertoire file appears here via TCRdb, limited to in-frame rearrangements. These files lack a portion of the clones; in checked studies, under half of the deficit traces to unresolved V genes, and the cause of the others is not known. Here the sample has under 300,000 clones; approximately 15% occur a single time. The ten largest clones capture 0.019% of the sample. The sequencing sample was made of naive CD4+ T cells from blood. The cell subset or site tag for this specimen amounts to: true naive CD4+ T cells. These receptors came from a man in his thirties or forties with type 1 diabetes.

This clone was recorded a few times. The rearrangement uses TRBV4-1 and TRBJ2-2; 10 positions agree with TRBD2. The length of the CDR3 is 17 residues. Germline V CDR1 and CDR2: MGHRA, YSYEKL. Trimming at V came to 4 bases and at J to 2 bases, leaving 7 bases not matched to a gene. The CDR3, as DNA: TGCGCCAGCAGCCTAACTCTAGCGGGAGTAAACACCGGGGAGCTGTTTTTT. It specifies CASSLTLAGVNTGELFF.

V usage is TRBV9 and J usage is TRBJ1-1; 9 bases are shared with TRBD1. The CDR3 is made up of 15 amino acids. Germline V lookup: CDR1 SGDLS, CDR2 YYNGEE. Trimming removed 0 bases from V and 0 bases from J; junction bases left unmatched: 0. The CDR3: CASSVDRGLNTEAFF. The DNA of the CDR3 is TGTGCCAGCAGCGTAGACAGGGGGCTGAACACTGAAGCTTTCTTT.

This clone was recorded a few times. This chain connects TRBV4-1 to TRBJ1-1, with a tentative D call TRBD1 (5 bases). The germline V gene has CDR1 MGHRA and CDR2 YSYEKL. The CDR3 length is 14 residues. The ends were cut back, 5 bases at V and 0 bases at J, with 10 bases in the middle. The CDR3 sequence: CASSAGRMNTEAFF. CDR3 nucleotides: TGCGCCAGCAGCGCGGGACGGATGAACACTGAAGCTTTCTTT.

The chain links TRBV18 to TRBJ2-5; no reliable D call. The germline V gene has CDR1 KGHSH and CDR2 LQKENI. V lost 0 bases and J 2 bases, leaving 10 bases between the germline ends. CDR3 size: 15 residues. CDR3 loop: CASSPPSVPQETQYF. For the CDR3, the DNA is TGTGCCAGCTCACCACCCAGCGTACCGCAAGAGACCCAGTACTTC.

This clone appeared a few times. The genes are TRBV5-1 and TRBJ2-6; the D is unclear. The CDR3 loop spans 15 amino acids. Trimming took 2 bases from V and 2 from J, leaving 8 bases between them. Germline V gives CDR1 SGHRS, CDR2 YFSETQ. CDR3 DNA sequence: TGCGCCAGCAGCTTCGGAGATCCTGGGGCCAACGTCCTGACTTTC. It encodes CASSFGDPGANVLTF. The whole variable domain, filled in from reference TRBV5-1 and TRBJ2-6, reads KAGVTQTPRYLIKTRGQQVTLSCSPISGHRSVSWYQQTPGQGLQFLFEYFSETQRNKGNFPGRFSGRQFSNSRSEMNVSTLELGDSALYLCASSFGDPGANVLTFGAGSRLTVL.

The rearrangement joins TRBV20-1 to TRBJ1-1, with D hard to call. V dropped 5 bases and J dropped 3 bases, with 7 bases sitting between them. CDR3 length: 11 amino acids. Per germline, CDR1 DFQATT and CDR2 SNEGSKA (reference sequence). The DNA for the CDR3 is TGCAGTGCTCCCCGGGACACTGAAGCTTTCTTT. This sequence encodes CSAPRDTEAFF.

This clone was seen a few times. This chain connects TRBV5-4 to TRBJ2-5, with 8 bases identical to TRBD2. This CDR3 region has 14 residues. V trimming: 2 bases; J trimming: 5 bases; junction bases outside the gene matches: 5. Germline V gene lookup returns CDR1 SGHNT and CDR2 YYREEE (reference sequence). CDR3 nucleotides: TGTGCCAGCAGCTTACGGGGGGGCGTGGAGACCCAGTACTTC. This encodes CASSLRGGVETQYF. Filled out from reference TRBV5-4 and TRBJ2-5, the complete variable domain reads ETGVTQSPTHLIKTRGQQVTLRCSSQSGHNTVSWYQQALGQGPQFIFQYYREEENGRGNFPPRFSGLQFPNYSSELNVNALELDDSALYLCASSLRGGVETQYFGPGTRLLVL.

This clone occurred once. The V and J genes are TRBV14 and TRBJ2-2; a possible D gene is TRBD1 (6 bases). The CDR3 runs to 15 residues. CDR1 and CDR2 from the germline V gene are SGHDN and FVKESK. V dropped 2 bases and J dropped 6 bases, with 13 bases sitting between them. The CDR3 region is CASSQLQGRAGELFF. CDR3 DNA: TGTGCCAGCAGCCAACTACAGGGACGGGCCGGGGAGCTGTTTTTT.

The V call is TRBV6-5, the J call TRBJ2-7, with 11 bases that match TRBD2. CDR1 is MNHEY and CDR2 is SVGAGI in the germline V gene. This CDR3 contains 14 residues. V lost 5 bases to trimming and J lost 0 bases; unmatched junction nucleotides: 0. The CDR3 DNA follows: TGTGCCAGCAGTCTAGCGGGAGGCTCCTACGAGCAGTACTTC. Its protein product is CASSLAGGSYEQYF.

V is TRBV2 and J is TRBJ2-7; TRBD1 matches 9 bases. The J segment lost 4 bases and the V segment lost 0 bases, leaving 4 bases of the junction unmatched. This CDR3 comprises 15 residues. CDR1 and CDR2 (germline): SNHLY, FYNNEI. The CDR3 is CASSEARDRAYEQYF. CDR3 in DNA: TGTGCCAGCAGTGAAGCTCGGGACAGGGCTTACGAGCAGTACTTC.

V usage is TRBV29-1 and J usage is TRBJ1-1; 8 bases map to TRBD1. CDR1 is SQVTM and CDR2 is ANQGSEA in the germline V gene. The CDR3 has 13 amino acids. Trimming took 5 bases from V and 3 from J; bases not matched to a gene: 5. The CDR3 bases are TGCAGCGTTCTCCCGACAGGGGACACTGAAGCTTTCTTT. This sequence encodes CSVLPTGDTEAFF.

In its sample, this clone was seen a few times. The chain joins TRBV6-5 to TRBJ2-5; possible D gene TRBD2, 6 bases. The CDR3 has 15 amino acids. Germline CDR1 is MNHEY and CDR2 is SVGAGI. Trimming cost V 6 bases and J 5 bases, with 19 bases left between them. CDR3 bases: TGTGCCAGCAGACCCGGCTTTCGGGAGCGGGAGACCCAGTACTTC. Protein sequence: CASRPGFRERETQYF.

The rearrangement uses TRBV29-1 and TRBJ2-2; D uncertain. CDR3 size: 14 residues. Germline V gene lookup returns CDR1 SQVTM and CDR2 ANQGSEA. V was shortened by 2 bases and J by 0 bases, with 7 bases between the two germline ends. The CDR3 protein is CSVEQIANTGELFF. The CDR3 DNA reads as TGCAGCGTTGAACAGATTGCGAACACCGGGGAGCTGTTTTTT.

The table lists this clone with a few counts. The chain's CDR3 is CASSYKETQYF. The DNA for the CDR3 is TGTGCCAGCAGTTATAAAGAGACCCAGTACTTC. The gene calls are TRBV7-2 and TRBJ2-5; D is unresolved. The V gene lost 6 bases and the J gene lost 3 bases, with 5 bases spanning the gap. This CDR3 spans 11 amino acids. Germline CDR1 reads SGHTA; CDR2 reads FQGNSA.

The CDR3: CASSLAGRGGKLFF. CDR3 coding DNA: TGCGCCAGCAGCTTGGCCGGGCGCGGGGGAAAACTGTTTTTT. The chain uses TRBV5-1 and TRBJ1-4; D perhaps matches TRBD1 (5 bases). This CDR3 has 14 residues. Germline V gene lookup returns CDR1 SGHRS and CDR2 YFSETQ. Trimming took 0 bases from V and 10 from J, leaving 13 bases between them.

The chain is built from TRBV6-5 and TRBJ1-2, with TRBD1 identical over 7 bases. V gave up 2 bases and J gave up 4 bases; unmatched junction bases: 4. The CDR3 totals 14 residues. Germline CDR1 reads MNHEY; CDR2 reads SVGAGI. This CDR3 is CASSYRDSPYGYTF. CDR3 nucleotide sequence: TGTGCCAGCAGTTACCGGGACAGCCCCTATGGCTACACCTTC.

This clone was observed a few times. V gene TRBV18 combines with J gene TRBJ2-3; TRBD2 is a possible D gene (5 bases). This CDR3 spans 15 amino acids. Germline V gene data show CDR1 as KGHSH and CDR2 as LQKENI. The V and J ends lost 4 bases and 2 bases respectively, with 13 bases between them. In DNA, the CDR3 is TGTGCCAGCTCACTAGGTAGCGCGATCACAGATACGCAGTATTTT. Protein product: CASSLGSAITDTQYF. The complete variable domain, with remaining parts taken from reference TRBV18 and TRBJ2-3, reads NAGVMQNPRHLVRRRGQEARLRCSPMKGHSHVYWYRQLPEEGLKFMVYLQKENIIDESGMPKERFSAEFPKEGPSILRIQQVVRGDSAAYFCASSLGSAITDTQYFGPGTRLTVL.

This clone was counted between two and nine times. The V call is TRBV2, the J call TRBJ2-1, with 12 bases fitting TRBD2. This CDR3 has 15 residues. V was pared by 11 bases and J by 9 bases, with 14 bases of the junction left unmatched. Per the germline V gene, CDR1 is SNHLY and CDR2 is FYNNEI. The CDR3 nucleotides read TGTGCCGGTACACGAGCTAGCGGGAGGGCCGGTGAGCAGTTCTTC. Encoded protein: CAGTRASGRAGEQFF. Variable domain in full (rest from reference TRBV2 and TRBJ2-1): EPEVTQTPSHQVTQMGQEVILRCVPISNHLYFYWYRQILGQKVEFLVSFYNNEISEKSEIFDDQFSVERPDGSNFTLKIRSTKLEDSAMYFCAGTRASGRAGEQFFGPGTRLTVL.

This clone has more than one count but fewer than ten. The chain links TRBV6-1 to TRBJ1-1; 10 positions match TRBD1. Germline CDR1 reads MNHNS; CDR2 reads SASEGT. The CDR3 runs to 13 residues. V was pared by 6 bases and J by 4 bases, with 2 bases of the junction left unmatched. The CDR3 DNA follows: TGTGCCAGCAGAGGACAGGGGGGCACTGAAGCTTTCTTT. It yields the protein CASRGQGGTEAFF.

This chain connects TRBV10-3 to TRBJ1-2; 8 bases line up with TRBD1. V dropped 6 bases and J dropped 7; count of bases not matched to a gene: 10. The CDR3 is 14 residues long. The germline V gene has CDR1 ENHRY and CDR2 SYGVKD. The CDR3 protein is CAISVNRGESGYTF. CDR3 bases: TGTGCCATCAGCGTTAACAGGGGGGAAAGTGGCTACACCTTC.